This T cell receptor (beta chain) was sequenced for a study of blood T cell repertoires in COVID-19. As for the study in general: The United States, Italy and Spain provided the acute and convalescent COVID-19 samples. Sample material is recorded as cDNA or gDNA derived from T cells, B-cell-depleted T cells, or PBMCs.

In germline, CDR1 is SEHNR, CDR2 FQNEAQ (reference sequence). The CDR3 is 14 residues long. Trimming shortened V by 5 bases and J by 5 bases, and 15 bases separated the two germline ends. Per the study methods: Nucleated cell counts were estimated from reference gene primer amplification. TCRdb's table, derived via immunoSEQ multiplex PCR, lists solely in-frame clones and lacks some. That table furnishes V, J and clone size, whereas the DNA furnished D and trimming. The sample has approximately 150,000 clones; 85% to 90% are singletons. The chain has TRBV7-9 and TRBJ1-2; D gene unclear. This TCR derives from a woman aged 50 to 65 with active or convalescent COVID-19. Specimen: peripheral blood. Here the CDR3 reads CASSEEGPTYGYTF. DNA of the CDR3: TGTGCCAGCAGCGAGGAGGGCCCCACTTATGGCTACACCTTC.